Each of the 31 T cell receptor beta chains below was sequenced from the same sample in a study of cytomegalovirus exposure and HLA in healthy donors. The data were produced by immunoSEQ multiplex PCR, yet TCRdb's version contains in-frame clones alone and is incomplete. The data contain 55,000 to 70,000 clones, roughly 94% of them singletons. Sequencing input: PBMCs. Source of these receptors: a man aged 18 to 30 in good health and CMV-seronegative.

The chain is built from TRBV5-6 and TRBJ1-2; weak D call: TRBD1 (5 bases). V was cut by 4 bases and J by 12 bases, with 16 bases left in between. The CDR3 spans 12 residues. Germline V CDR1 and CDR2: SGHDT, YYEEEE. The CDR3 spells CASSLTQGRDTF. The CDR3 DNA reads as TGTGCCAGCAGCCTAACTCAGGGTAGGGACACCTTC. Combining the CDR3 with reference TRBV5-6 and TRBJ1-2 gives the whole variable domain DAGVTQSPTHLIKTRGQQVTLRCSPKSGHDTVSWYQQALGQGPQFIFQYYEEEERQRGNFPDRFSGHQFPNYSSELNVNALLLGDSALYLCASSLTQGRDTFGSGTRLTVV.

The chain uses TRBV30 and TRBJ2-7; maybe TRBD1 (6 bases). The V end lost 2 bases, the J end lost 3 bases, and 8 bases lay between the germline ends. The CDR3 runs 12 residues. Germline assignment: CDR1 GTSNPN and CDR2 SVGIG (reference sequence). As DNA, the CDR3 is TGTGCCTGGAGTCGGGACAACTACGAGCAGTACTTC. Its protein is CAWSRDNYEQYF.

The V gene is TRBV19, the J gene TRBJ2-2; D is possibly TRBD1 (7 bases). Germline V gene sequence: CDR1 LNHDA, CDR2 SQIVND (reference sequence). Trimming pared 10 bases from V and 6 bases from J, leaving 21 bases between. CDR3 length: 15 residues. The CDR3 nucleotides are TGTGCCACGGGCTTTCGTGACAGGGAGGCCGGGGAGCTGTTTTTT. It codes for CATGFRDREAGELFF.

The chain uses TRBV7-2 and TRBJ2-7; D may be TRBD1 (6 bases). Trimming took off 3 bases at V and 2 bases at J, with 11 bases between the two ends. The CDR3 spans 14 residues. Germline V gene lookup returns CDR1 SGHTA and CDR2 FQGNSA. The CDR3 sequence is CASSFTDRTYEQYF. In DNA form, the CDR3 reads TGTGCCAGCAGCTTTACGGACAGAACCTACGAGCAGTACTTC.

The CDR3 coding sequence is TGTGCCAGCAGCTCCGGACTAGGATCCTACGAGCAGTACTTC. Translating gives CASSSGLGSYEQYF. The chain uses TRBV7-2 and TRBJ2-7, with 7 bases matching TRBD2. V shed 4 bases and J 1 base; nucleotides not matched to a gene: 4. The CDR3 sequence is 14 residues long. CDR1 is SGHTA, CDR2 FQGNSA, per germline.

The CDR3: CASSGQGSNTEAFF. CDR3 DNA sequence: TGTGCCAGCTCCGGACAGGGATCGAACACTGAAGCTTTCTTT. The gene calls are TRBV6-1 and TRBJ1-1, with 8 bases aligning to TRBD1. Germline lookup yields CDR1 MNHNS and CDR2 SASEGT. Unmatched junction bases numbered 6, after V lost 8 bases and J lost 1 base. The CDR3 consists of 14 residues.

The chain couples TRBV5-1 to TRBJ1-1; D is unclear. CDR1 and CDR2 from the germline V gene are SGHRS and YFSETQ. V shed 0 bases and J shed 5 bases, with 11 bases lying between them. The CDR3 is made up of 14 amino acids. The CDR3 spells CASSLDLEGTEAFF. The DNA of the CDR3 is TGCGCCAGCAGCTTGGATCTGGAGGGAACTGAAGCTTTCTTT.

In regard to this clone: In the same sample, other DNA sequences code for this CDR3. The chain joins TRBV28 to TRBJ1-5; the D is unclear. The CDR3 runs to 11 residues. Per germline, CDR1 MDHEN and CDR2 SYDVKM. V lost 4 bases to trimming and J lost 7 bases, with 5 bases between them. CDR3 residues: CASSSGQPQHF. The CDR3 bases are TGTGCCAGCAGTTCAGGACAGCCCCAGCATTTT. Looking up the rest from reference TRBV28 and TRBJ1-5 gives the full variable domain: DVKVTQSSRYLVKRTGEKVFLECVQDMDHENMFWYRQDPGLGLRLIYFSYDVKMKEKGDIPEGYSVSREKKERFSLILESASTNQTSMYLCASSSGQPQHFGDGTRLSIL.

The J gene is TRBJ1-1, the V gene TRBV27; possible D gene TRBD1, 6 bases. The germline V and J ends were trimmed by 3 bases and 5 bases, with 10 bases remaining between them. This CDR3 comprises 13 residues. CDR1 is MNHEY and CDR2 is SMNVEV in the germline V gene (reference sequence). The CDR3 region has the DNA TGTGCCAGCAGTTTCCAGGGGAGTACTGAAGCTTTCTTT. Translation gives CASSFQGSTEAFF.

The chain has TRBV19 and TRBJ1-5; D is possibly TRBD1 (6 bases). Trimming took 5 bases from V and 6 from J, leaving 17 bases between them. The CDR3 spans 15 residues. Germline-derived CDR1 and CDR2 are LNHDA and SQIVND (reference sequence). CDR3 DNA sequence: TGTGCCAGTAGTTACAGGGTGGGGGTGAGTCAGCCCCAGCATTTT. It encodes CASSYRVGVSQPQHF.

The chain links TRBV27 to TRBJ2-6; TRBD1 matches at 8 bases. The length of the CDR3 is 16 residues. Trimming at V came to 5 bases and at J to 3 bases, leaving 6 bases not matched to a gene. Germline V lookup: CDR1 MNHEY, CDR2 SMNVEV (reference sequence). Written as DNA, the CDR3 is TGTGCCAGCAGTCCCGGACAGGGCCTTGGGGCCAACGTCCTGACTTTC. It yields the protein CASSPGQGLGANVLTF.

The gene calls are TRBV4-2 and TRBJ2-1; 8 bases map to TRBD2. There are 17 residues in the CDR3. In germline, CDR1 is LGHNA, CDR2 YNFKEQ. V lost 3 bases to trimming and J lost 7 bases; unmatched junction nucleotides: 14. Here the CDR3 DNA reads TGTGCCAGCAGCCAGCGCAGCGGGAGTGTTTTTTTTAATGAGCAGTTCTTC. It translates to CASSQRSGSVFFNEQFF.

This chain joins TRBV6-5 and TRBJ2-7; possible D gene TRBD2, 5 bases. CDR1 is MNHEY, CDR2 SVGAGI, per germline. This CDR3 contains 13 residues. Trimming shortened V by 4 bases and J by 3 bases, and 10 bases separated the two germline ends. The CDR3 bases are TGTGCCAGCAGTTCCCCCGGGGACTACGAGCAGTACTTC. Its protein product is CASSSPGDYEQYF.

The J gene is TRBJ2-7, the V gene TRBV5-4, with 8 bases identical to TRBD1. V lost 3 bases, J lost 0 bases, and 5 bases stayed unmatched. Per germline, CDR1 SGHNT and CDR2 YYREEE (reference sequence). The CDR3 loop spans 15 amino acids. Here the CDR3 DNA reads TGTGCCAGCAGCTCAGGGGGCCTTAGCTCCTACGAGCAGTACTTC. It specifies CASSSGGLSSYEQYF.

This clone was picked up one time. This chain connects TRBV4-1 to TRBJ1-2; 9 bases align to TRBD1. Germline CDR1 MGHRA, CDR2 YSYEKL. V dropped 4 bases and J dropped 3; count of bases not matched to a gene: 9. The CDR3 runs 16 residues. The CDR3 here is CASSLSTGGEDYGYTF. The CDR3 region has the DNA TGCGCCAGCAGCCTATCGACAGGGGGAGAGGACTATGGCTACACCTTC.

The chain recombines TRBV4-3 with TRBJ1-2, with 9 bases fitting TRBD1. The CDR3 length is 20 residues. V gave up 0 bases and J gave up 1 base; unmatched junction bases: 15. Per the germline V gene, CDR1 is LGHNA and CDR2 is YSLEER. The CDR3 DNA reads TGCGCCAGCAGCCAAGATAAGGGGACAGGGAAAAACATTTTTAACTATGGCTACACCTTC. Translation gives CASSQDKGTGKNIFNYGYTF.

The genes are TRBV7-2 and TRBJ2-3; D is perhaps TRBD2 (5 bases). The CDR3 is made up of 16 amino acids. Deletions cut 5 bases from V and 1 base from J, with 16 bases between. Germline CDR1 is SGHTA and CDR2 is FQGNSA. The CDR3 DNA sequence: TGTGCCAGCAGCATTGGACCGGGAATGGGCACAGATACGCAGTATTTT. This gives the protein CASSIGPGMGTDTQYF.

The chain has TRBV19 and TRBJ2-2; TRBD2 matches 9 bases. In germline, CDR1 is LNHDA, CDR2 SQIVND (reference sequence). V gave up 5 bases and J gave up 1 base; unmatched junction bases: 8. The CDR3 is 17 amino acids. DNA for the CDR3: TGTGCCAGTAGTCTTCCCGGGACTAGCATGAACACCGGGGAGCTGTTTTTT. It specifies CASSLPGTSMNTGELFF. Looking up the rest from reference TRBV19 and TRBJ2-2 gives the full variable domain: DGGITQSPKYLFRKEGQNVTLSCEQNLNHDAMYWYRQDPGQGLRLIYYSQIVNDFQKGDIAEGYSVSREKKESFPLTVTSAQKNPTAFYLCASSLPGTSMNTGELFFGEGSRLTVL.

The chain combines TRBV29-1 with TRBJ1-4; 11 bases agree with TRBD1. CDR1 is SQVTM, CDR2 ANQGSEA, per germline. The CDR3 runs to 16 residues. J was trimmed by 7 bases and V by 6 bases; bases with no gene match: 13. CDR3 in DNA: TGCAGCGTAACGGACAGGGGGCTGAGGGAGGGTGAAAAACTGTTTTTT. This gives the protein CSVTDRGLREGEKLFF.

The V call is TRBV28, the J call TRBJ2-5; TRBD2 agrees at 9 bases. From germline, CDR1 is MDHEN and CDR2 SYDVKM. The length of the CDR3 is 15 residues. V shed 2 bases and J 1 base; nucleotides not matched to a gene: 2. CDR3 coding DNA: TGTGCCAGCAGTTTAGCGGGAGGGCCCCAAGAGACCCAGTACTTC. As protein: CASSLAGGPQETQYF.

The rearrangement joins TRBV7-9 to TRBJ1-1; D is unclear. This CDR3 has 14 amino acids. Per the germline V gene, CDR1 is SEHNR and CDR2 is FQNEAQ (reference sequence). V shed 1 base and J shed 4 bases, with 10 bases lying between them. This chain's CDR3 is CASSLVAAGTEAFF. DNA of the CDR3: TGTGCCAGCAGCTTAGTGGCGGCGGGCACTGAAGCTTTCTTT.

The J gene is TRBJ2-7, the V gene TRBV13, with 8 bases matching TRBD2. This CDR3 has 16 residues. J lost 2 bases, V lost 1 base, and 7 bases had no gene match. CDR1 and CDR2 from the germline V gene are PRHDT and FYEKMQ (reference sequence). CDR3 sequence: CASSLVGLAATYEQYF. DNA for the CDR3: TGTGCCAGCAGCTTAGTCGGACTAGCCGCTACCTACGAGCAGTACTTC.

The chain employs TRBV5-1 and TRBJ2-1; TRBD2 might be the D (6 bases). The CDR3 length is 15 residues. The V gene's germline CDR1 is SGHRS and CDR2 YFSETQ. V was trimmed by 5 bases and J by 7 bases, leaving 19 bases between them. The CDR3 spells CASSWAGGANNEQFF. The CDR3 DNA reads as TGCGCCAGCAGTTGGGCCGGGGGAGCCAATAATGAGCAGTTCTTC.

The chain carries TRBV7-2 and TRBJ2-3; 10 bases map to TRBD2. J was trimmed by 1 base and V by 4 bases; bases with no gene match: 8. The CDR3 sequence is 17 residues long. The germline gives CDR1 SGHTA, CDR2 FQGNSA. The CDR3 here is CASSSAIAGGRTDTQYF. The CDR3 DNA follows: TGTGCCAGCAGCTCAGCAATAGCGGGAGGTCGCACAGATACGCAGTATTTT.

V usage is TRBV10-3 and J usage is TRBJ1-4; 7 positions match TRBD1. Germline CDR1 reads ENHRY; CDR2 reads SYGVKD. The J segment lost 7 bases and the V segment lost 0 bases, leaving 5 bases of the junction unmatched. CDR3 length: 15 residues. The CDR3 nucleotides are TGTGCCATCAGTGAGTCAGGGGGCAACGTTGAAAAACTGTTTTTT. Its translation is CAISESGGNVEKLFF.

This rearrangement joins TRBV5-1 to TRBJ2-1, with 8 positions matching TRBD1. This CDR3 is 15 amino acids long. The germline V gene encodes CDR1 SGHRS and CDR2 YFSETQ. V lost 6 bases and J lost 0; bases outside the gene matches: 5. The CDR3 protein is CASNRGQASYNEQFF. CDR3 nucleotides: TGCGCCAGCAACCGGGGACAGGCCTCCTACAATGAGCAGTTCTTC.

The chain combines TRBV19 with TRBJ1-1; 9 bases match TRBD1. V gave up 9 bases and J gave up 8 bases; unmatched junction bases: 10. CDR1 is LNHDA, CDR2 SQIVND, per germline (reference sequence). CDR3 length: 13 residues. The DNA of the CDR3 is TGTGCCAGCCTAGACTTTGGGACAGGGGAAGCTTTCTTT. Translating gives CASLDFGTGEAFF.

This rearrangement joins TRBV18 to TRBJ1-3; no clear D. CDR1 is KGHSH and CDR2 is LQKENI in the germline V gene. The ends were cut back, 0 bases at V and 2 bases at J, with 8 bases in the middle. The CDR3 is 15 amino acids. The CDR3 spells CASSPPSQTGNTIYF. In DNA, the CDR3 is TGTGCCAGCTCACCACCGTCGCAGACTGGAAACACCATATATTTT.

V gene TRBV5-1 combines with J gene TRBJ1-2; 10 bases fit TRBD1. The CDR3 is 17 residues long. J lost 4 bases, V lost 4 bases, and 13 bases had no gene match. Per the germline V gene, CDR1 is SGHRS and CDR2 is YFSETQ. Written as DNA, the CDR3 is TGCGCCAGCAGCCCAATCCCCCGGGACAGGGGTACCTATGGCTACACCTTC. Translation gives CASSPIPRDRGTYGYTF.

The chain links TRBV5-1 to TRBJ2-3, with 10 bases aligning to TRBD1. The CDR3 consists of 16 residues. Germline CDR1 is SGHRS and CDR2 is YFSETQ. With V trimmed by 3 bases and J by 1 base, 5 bases remained unmatched. The DNA for the CDR3 is TGCGCCAGCAGCTCCACAGGGACAGGGGGCACAGATACGCAGTATTTT. This encodes CASSSTGTGGTDTQYF.

The J gene is TRBJ1-4, the V gene TRBV5-1, with 7 bases fitting TRBD1. Per germline, CDR1 SGHRS and CDR2 YFSETQ. The V gene end was trimmed by 5 bases and the J gene end by 2 bases; junction bases not matched to a gene: 6. The CDR3 is made up of 15 amino acids. The CDR3 coding sequence is TGCGCCAGCAGGGACGAAGGGGGCACTAATGAAAAACTGTTTTTT. It is translated as CASRDEGGTNEKLFF.